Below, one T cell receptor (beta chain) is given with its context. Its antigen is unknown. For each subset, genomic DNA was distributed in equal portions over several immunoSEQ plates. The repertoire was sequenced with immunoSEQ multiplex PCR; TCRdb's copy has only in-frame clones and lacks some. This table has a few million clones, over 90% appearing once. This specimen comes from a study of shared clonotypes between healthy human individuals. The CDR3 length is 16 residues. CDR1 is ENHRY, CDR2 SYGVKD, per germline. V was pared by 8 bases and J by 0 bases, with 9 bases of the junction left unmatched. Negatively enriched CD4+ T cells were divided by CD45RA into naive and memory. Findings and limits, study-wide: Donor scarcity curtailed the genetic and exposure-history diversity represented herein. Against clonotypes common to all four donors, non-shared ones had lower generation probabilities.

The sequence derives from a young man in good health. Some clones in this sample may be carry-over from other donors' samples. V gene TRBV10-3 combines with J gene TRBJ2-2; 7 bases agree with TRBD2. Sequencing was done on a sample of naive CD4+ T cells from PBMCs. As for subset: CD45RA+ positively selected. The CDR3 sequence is CAIPVGGVANTGELFF. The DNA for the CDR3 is TGTGCCATCCCGGTGGGAGGGGTCGCGAACACCGGGGAGCTGTTTTTT.